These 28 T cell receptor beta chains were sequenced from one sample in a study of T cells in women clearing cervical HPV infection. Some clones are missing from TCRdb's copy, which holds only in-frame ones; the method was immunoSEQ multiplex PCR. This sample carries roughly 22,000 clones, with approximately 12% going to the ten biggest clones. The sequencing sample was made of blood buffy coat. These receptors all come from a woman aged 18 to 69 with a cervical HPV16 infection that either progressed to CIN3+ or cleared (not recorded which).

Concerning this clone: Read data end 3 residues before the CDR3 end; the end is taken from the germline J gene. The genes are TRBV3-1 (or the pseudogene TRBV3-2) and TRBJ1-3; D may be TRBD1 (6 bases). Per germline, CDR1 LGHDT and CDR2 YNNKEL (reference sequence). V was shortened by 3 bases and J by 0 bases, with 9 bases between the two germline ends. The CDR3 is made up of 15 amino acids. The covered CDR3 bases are TGTGCCAGCAGCCACCGACAGGCCTCTGGAAACACC. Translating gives CASSHRQASGNT. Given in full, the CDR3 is CASSHRQASGNTIYF.

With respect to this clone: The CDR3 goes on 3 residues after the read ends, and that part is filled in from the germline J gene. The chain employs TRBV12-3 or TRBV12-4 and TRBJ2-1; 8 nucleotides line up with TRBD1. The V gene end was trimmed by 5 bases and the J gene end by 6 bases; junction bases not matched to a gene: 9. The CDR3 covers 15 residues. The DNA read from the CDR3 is TGTGCCAGCAGTCGCGGACAGGGATATTTCAATGAG. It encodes CASSRGQGYFNE. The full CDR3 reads CASSRGQGYFNEQFF.

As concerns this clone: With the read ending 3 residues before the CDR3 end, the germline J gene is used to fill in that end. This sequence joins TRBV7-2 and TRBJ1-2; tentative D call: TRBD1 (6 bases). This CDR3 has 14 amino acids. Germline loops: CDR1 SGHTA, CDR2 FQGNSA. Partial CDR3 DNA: TGTGCCAGCAGCAAAACAGGGTCCTCCTACGAC. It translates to CASSKTGSSYD. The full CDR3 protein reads CASSKTGSSYDYTF.

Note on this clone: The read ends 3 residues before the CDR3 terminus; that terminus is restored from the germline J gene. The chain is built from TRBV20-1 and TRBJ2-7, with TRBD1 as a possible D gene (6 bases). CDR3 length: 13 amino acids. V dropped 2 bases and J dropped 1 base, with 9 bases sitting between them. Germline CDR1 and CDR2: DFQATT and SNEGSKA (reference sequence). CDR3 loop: CSARKDRSYEQYF. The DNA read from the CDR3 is TGCAGTGCTAGAAAGGACAGATCCTACGAG.

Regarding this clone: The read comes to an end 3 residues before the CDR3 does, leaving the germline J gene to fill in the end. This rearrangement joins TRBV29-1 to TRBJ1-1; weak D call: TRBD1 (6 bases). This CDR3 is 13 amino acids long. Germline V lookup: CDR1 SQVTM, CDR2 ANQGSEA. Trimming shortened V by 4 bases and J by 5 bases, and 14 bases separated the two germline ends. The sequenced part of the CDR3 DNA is TGCAGCGTTGTGGAGGGGGTCGGGACTGAA. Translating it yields CSVVEGVGTE. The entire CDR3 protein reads CSVVEGVGTEAFF.

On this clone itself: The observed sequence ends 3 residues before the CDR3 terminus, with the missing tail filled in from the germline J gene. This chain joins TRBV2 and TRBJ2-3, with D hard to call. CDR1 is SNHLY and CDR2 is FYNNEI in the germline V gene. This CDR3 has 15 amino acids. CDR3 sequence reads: CASSAVYQANQPQYF. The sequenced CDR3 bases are TGTGCCAGCAGTGCGGTTTACCAGGCTAATCAGCCG. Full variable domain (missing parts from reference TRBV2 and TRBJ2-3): EPEVTQTPSHQVTQMGQEVILRCVPISNHLYFYWYRQILGQKVEFLVSFYNNEISEKSEIFDDQFSVERPDGSNFTLKIRSTKLEDSAMYFCASSAVYQANQPQYFGPGTRLTVL.

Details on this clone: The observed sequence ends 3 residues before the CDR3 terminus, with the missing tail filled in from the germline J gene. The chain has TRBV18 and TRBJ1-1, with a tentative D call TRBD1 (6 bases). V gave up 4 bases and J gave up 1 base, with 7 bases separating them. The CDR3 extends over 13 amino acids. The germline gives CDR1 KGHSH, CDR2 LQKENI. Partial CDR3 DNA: TGTGCCAGCTCACAGGGACAGAACACTGAA. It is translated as CASSQGQNTE. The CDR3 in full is CASSQGQNTEAFF.

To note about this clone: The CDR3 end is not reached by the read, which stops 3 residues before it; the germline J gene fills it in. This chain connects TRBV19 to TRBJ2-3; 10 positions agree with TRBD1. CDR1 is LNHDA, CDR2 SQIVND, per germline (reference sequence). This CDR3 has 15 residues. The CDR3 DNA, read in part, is TGTGCCAGTAGTAAGGGGGGACAGGGGTTTCAGCCG. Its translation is CASSKGGQGFQP. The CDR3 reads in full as CASSKGGQGFQPQYF. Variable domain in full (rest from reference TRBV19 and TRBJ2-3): DGGITQSPKYLFRKEGQNVTLSCEQNLNHDAMYWYRQDPGQGLRLIYYSQIVNDFQKGDIAEGYSVSREKKESFPLTVTSAQKNPTAFYLCASSKGGQGFQPQYFGPGTRLTVL.

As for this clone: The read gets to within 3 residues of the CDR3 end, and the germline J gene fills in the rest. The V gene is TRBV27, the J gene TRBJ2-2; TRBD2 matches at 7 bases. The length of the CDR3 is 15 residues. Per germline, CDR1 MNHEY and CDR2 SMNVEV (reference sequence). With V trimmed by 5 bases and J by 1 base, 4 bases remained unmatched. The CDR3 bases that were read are TGTGCCAGCAGTAGAGCGGGGATGAACACCGGGGAG. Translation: CASSRAGMNTGE. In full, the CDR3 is CASSRAGMNTGELFF.

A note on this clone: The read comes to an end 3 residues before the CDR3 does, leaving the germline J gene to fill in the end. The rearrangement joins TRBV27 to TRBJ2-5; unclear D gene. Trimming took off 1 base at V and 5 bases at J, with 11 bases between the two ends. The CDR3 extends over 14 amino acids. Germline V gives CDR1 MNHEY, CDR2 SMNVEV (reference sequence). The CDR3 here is CASSLFRLSETQYF. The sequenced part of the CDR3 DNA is TGTGCCAGCAGTTTATTCAGGTTATCGGAGACC.

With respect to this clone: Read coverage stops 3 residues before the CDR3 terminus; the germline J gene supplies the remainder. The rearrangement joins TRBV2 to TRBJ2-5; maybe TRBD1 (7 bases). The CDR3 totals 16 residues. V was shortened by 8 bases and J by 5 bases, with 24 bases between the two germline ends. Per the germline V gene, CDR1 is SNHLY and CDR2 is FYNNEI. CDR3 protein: CASLEKPGRGRETQYF. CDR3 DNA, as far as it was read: TGTGCCAGCTTAGAAAAGCCGGGCAGGGGGAGGGAGACC.

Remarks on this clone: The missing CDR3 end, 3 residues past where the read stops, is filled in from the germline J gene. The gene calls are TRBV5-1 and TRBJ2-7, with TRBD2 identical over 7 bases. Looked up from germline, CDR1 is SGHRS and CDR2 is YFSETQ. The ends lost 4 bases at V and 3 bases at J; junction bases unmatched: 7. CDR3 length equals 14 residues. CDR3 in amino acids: CASSRGLADYEQYF. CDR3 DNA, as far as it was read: TGCGCCAGCAGCAGAGGCCTAGCGGACTACGAG. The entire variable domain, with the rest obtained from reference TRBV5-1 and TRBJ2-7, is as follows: KAGVTQTPRYLIKTRGQQVTLSCSPISGHRSVSWYQQTPGQGLQFLFEYFSETQRNKGNFPGRFSGRQFSNSRSEMNVSTLELGDSALYLCASSRGLADYEQYFGPGTRLTVT.

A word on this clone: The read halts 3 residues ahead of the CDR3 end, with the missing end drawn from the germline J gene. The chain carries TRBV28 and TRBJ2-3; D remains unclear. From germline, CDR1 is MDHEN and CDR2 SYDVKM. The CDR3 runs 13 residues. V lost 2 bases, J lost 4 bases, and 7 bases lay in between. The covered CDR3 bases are TGTGCCAGCAGTTTAACCCTAGCAGATACG. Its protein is CASSLTLADT. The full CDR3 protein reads CASSLTLADTQYF.

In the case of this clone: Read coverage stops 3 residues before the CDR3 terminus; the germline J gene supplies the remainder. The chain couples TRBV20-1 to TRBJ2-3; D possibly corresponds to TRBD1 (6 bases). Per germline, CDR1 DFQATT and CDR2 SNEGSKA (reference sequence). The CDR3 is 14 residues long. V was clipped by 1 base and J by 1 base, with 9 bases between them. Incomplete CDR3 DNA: TGCAGTGCTAGAGGGACAGAAGGCACAGATACG. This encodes CSARGTEGTDT. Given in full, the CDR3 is CSARGTEGTDTQYF.

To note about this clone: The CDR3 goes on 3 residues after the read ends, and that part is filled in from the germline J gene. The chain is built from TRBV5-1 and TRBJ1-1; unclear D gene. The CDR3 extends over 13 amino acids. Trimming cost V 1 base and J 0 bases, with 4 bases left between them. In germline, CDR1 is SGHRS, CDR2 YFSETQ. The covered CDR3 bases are TGCGCCAGCAGCTTGCAGATGAACACTGAA. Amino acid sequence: CASSLQMNTE. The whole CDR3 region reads CASSLQMNTEAFF.

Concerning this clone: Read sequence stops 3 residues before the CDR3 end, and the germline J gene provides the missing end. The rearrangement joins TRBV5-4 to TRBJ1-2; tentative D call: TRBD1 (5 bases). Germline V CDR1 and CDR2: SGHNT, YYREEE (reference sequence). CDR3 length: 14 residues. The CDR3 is CASSPTAGGKGYTF. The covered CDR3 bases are TGTGCCAGCAGCCCGACTGCGGGGGGTAAGGGC.

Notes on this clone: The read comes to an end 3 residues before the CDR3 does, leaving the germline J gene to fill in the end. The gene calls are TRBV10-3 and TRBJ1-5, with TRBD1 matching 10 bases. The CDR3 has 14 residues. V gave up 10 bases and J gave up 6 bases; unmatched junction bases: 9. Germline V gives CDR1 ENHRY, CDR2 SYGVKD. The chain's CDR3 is CATSPGQGFQPQHF. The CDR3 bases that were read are TGTGCCACCTCGCCGGGACAGGGGTTTCAGCCC.

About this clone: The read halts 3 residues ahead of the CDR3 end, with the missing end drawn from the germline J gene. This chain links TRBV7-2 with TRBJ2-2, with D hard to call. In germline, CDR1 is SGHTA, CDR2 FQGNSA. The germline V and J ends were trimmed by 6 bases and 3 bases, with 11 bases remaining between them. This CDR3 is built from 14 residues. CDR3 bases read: TGTGCCAGCAGATCTAAAAGGGACACCGGGGAG. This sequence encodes CASRSKRDTGE. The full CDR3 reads CASRSKRDTGELFF.

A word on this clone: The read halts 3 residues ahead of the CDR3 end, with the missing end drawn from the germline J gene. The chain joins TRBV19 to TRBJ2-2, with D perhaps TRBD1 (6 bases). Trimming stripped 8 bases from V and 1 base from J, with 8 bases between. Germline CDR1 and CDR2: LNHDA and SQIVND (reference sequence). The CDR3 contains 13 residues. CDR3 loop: CASQGQNTGELFF. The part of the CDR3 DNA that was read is TGTGCCAGTCAGGGGCAGAACACCGGGGAG.

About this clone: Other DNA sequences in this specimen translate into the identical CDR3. This chain's CDR3 is CASSDRQTSSYEQYF. Incomplete CDR3 DNA: TGTGCCAGCAGTGATAGACAGACTTCCTCCTACGAG. V gene TRBV2 combines with J gene TRBJ2-7; a possible D gene is TRBD1 (5 bases). The read terminates 3 residues ahead of where the CDR3 ends, so the germline J gene completes it. Germline CDR1 reads SNHLY; CDR2 reads FYNNEI. The CDR3 extends over 15 amino acids. Trimming took 3 bases from V and 0 from J, leaving 12 bases between them.

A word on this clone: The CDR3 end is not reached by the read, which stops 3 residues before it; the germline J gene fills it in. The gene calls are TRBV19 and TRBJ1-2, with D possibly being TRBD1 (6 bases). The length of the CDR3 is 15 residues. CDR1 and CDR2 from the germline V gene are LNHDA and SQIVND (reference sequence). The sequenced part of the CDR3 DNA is TGTGCCAGTAGTATTGGGGGGGCACAAGCCTACGAC. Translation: CASSIGGAQAYD. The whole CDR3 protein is CASSIGGAQAYDYTF.

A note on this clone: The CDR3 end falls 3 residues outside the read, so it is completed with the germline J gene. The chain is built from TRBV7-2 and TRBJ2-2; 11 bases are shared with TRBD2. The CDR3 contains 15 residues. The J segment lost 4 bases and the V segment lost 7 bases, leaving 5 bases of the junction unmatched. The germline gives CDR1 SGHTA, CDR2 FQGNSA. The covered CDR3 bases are TGTGCCAGCATGAGAGGACTAGCGGGCACCGGGGAG. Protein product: CASMRGLAGTGE. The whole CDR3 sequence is CASMRGLAGTGELFF.

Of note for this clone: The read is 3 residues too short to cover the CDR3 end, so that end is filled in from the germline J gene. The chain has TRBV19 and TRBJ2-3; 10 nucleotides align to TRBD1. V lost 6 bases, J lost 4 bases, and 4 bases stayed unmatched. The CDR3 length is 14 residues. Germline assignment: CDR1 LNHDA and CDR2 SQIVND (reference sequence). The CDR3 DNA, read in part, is TGTGCCAGTAGGGGGACAGGGGTCTCAGATACG. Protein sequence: CASRGTGVSDT. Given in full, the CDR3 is CASRGTGVSDTQYF.

CDR3 DNA (partial): TGCAGTGCTAGAGGTCCAAATCAGGGGGCGTTTGATACG. The encoded protein is CSARGPNQGAFDT. The complete CDR3 protein is CSARGPNQGAFDTQYF. The gene calls are TRBV20-1 and TRBJ2-3; 8 bases are a match to TRBD1. The read halts 3 residues ahead of the CDR3 end, with the missing end drawn from the germline J gene. With V trimmed by 1 base and J by 6 bases, 12 bases remained unmatched. The CDR3 is made up of 16 amino acids. CDR1 and CDR2 (germline): DFQATT, SNEGSKA (reference sequence).

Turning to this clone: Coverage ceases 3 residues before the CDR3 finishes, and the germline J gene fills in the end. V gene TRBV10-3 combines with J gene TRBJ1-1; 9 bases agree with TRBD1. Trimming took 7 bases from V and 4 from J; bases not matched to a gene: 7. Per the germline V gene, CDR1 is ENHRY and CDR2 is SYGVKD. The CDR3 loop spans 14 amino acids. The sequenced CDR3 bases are TGTGCCATCACGGGACAGGGTGCGGGCACTGAA. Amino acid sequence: CAITGQGAGTE. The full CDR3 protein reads CAITGQGAGTEAFF.

CDR3 DNA, as far as it was read: TGTGCCAGTAGAGACAGGGAAGCTGGGGCCAACGTC. Translation: CASRDREAGANV. The CDR3 as a whole reads CASRDREAGANVLTF. J is TRBJ2-6 and V is TRBV19; 7 bases fit TRBD1. The read stops 3 residues short of the end of the CDR3; the missing end is completed from the germline J gene. Germline assignment: CDR1 LNHDA and CDR2 SQIVND (reference sequence). The junction had 4 bases not matched to a gene; V was cut back by 6 bases and J by 2 bases. CDR3 length: 15 residues.

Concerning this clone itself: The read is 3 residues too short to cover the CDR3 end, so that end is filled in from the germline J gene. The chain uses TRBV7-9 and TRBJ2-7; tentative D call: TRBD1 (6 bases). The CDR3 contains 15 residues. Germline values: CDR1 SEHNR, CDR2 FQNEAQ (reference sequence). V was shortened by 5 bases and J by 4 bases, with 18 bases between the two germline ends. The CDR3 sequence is CASSRTTGTRYEQYF. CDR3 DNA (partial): TGTGCCAGCAGCCGTACAACCGGGACACGTTACGAG.

CDR3 bases read: TGCAGTGCTAGAGATGCAGGGGAA. This codes for CSARDAGE. The complete CDR3 sequence is CSARDAGEAFF. V is TRBV20-1 and J is TRBJ1-1; maybe TRBD1 (5 bases). The read terminates 3 residues before the CDR3 end, so the remaining end is supplied by the germline J gene. The CDR3 covers 11 residues. Germline V CDR1 and CDR2: DFQATT, SNEGSKA (reference sequence).